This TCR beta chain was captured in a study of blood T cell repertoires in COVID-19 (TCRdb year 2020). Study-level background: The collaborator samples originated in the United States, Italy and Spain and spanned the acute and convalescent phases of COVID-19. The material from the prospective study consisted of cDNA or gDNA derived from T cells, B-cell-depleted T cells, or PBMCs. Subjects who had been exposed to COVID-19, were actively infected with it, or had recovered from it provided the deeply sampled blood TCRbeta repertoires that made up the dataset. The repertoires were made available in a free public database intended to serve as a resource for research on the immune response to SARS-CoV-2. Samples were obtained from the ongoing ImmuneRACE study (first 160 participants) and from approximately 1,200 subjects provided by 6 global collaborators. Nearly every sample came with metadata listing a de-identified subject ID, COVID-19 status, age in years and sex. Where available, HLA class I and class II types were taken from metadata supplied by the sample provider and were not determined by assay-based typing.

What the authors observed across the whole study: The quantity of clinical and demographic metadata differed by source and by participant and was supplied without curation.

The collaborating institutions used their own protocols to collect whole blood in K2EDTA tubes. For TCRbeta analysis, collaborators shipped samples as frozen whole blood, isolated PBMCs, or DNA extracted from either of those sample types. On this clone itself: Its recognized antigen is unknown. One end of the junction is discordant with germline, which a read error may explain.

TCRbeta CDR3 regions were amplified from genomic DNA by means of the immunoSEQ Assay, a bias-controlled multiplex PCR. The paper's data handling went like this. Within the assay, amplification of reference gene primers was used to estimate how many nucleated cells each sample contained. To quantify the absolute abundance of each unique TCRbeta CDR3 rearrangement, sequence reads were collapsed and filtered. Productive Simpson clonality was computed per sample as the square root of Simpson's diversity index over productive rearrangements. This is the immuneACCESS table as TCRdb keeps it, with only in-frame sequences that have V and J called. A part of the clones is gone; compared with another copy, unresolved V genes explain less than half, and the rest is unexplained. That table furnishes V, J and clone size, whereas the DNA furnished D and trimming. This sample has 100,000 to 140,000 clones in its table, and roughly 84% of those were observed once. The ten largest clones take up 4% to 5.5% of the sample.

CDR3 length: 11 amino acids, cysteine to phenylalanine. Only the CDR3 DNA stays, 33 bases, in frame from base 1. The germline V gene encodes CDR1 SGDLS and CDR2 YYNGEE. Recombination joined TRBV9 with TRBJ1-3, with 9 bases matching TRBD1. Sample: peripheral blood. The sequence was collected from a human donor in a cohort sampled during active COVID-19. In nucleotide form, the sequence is TGTGCCAGCAGCTCCGGGACAGGGTTCGCGTTT. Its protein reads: CASSSGTGFAF.